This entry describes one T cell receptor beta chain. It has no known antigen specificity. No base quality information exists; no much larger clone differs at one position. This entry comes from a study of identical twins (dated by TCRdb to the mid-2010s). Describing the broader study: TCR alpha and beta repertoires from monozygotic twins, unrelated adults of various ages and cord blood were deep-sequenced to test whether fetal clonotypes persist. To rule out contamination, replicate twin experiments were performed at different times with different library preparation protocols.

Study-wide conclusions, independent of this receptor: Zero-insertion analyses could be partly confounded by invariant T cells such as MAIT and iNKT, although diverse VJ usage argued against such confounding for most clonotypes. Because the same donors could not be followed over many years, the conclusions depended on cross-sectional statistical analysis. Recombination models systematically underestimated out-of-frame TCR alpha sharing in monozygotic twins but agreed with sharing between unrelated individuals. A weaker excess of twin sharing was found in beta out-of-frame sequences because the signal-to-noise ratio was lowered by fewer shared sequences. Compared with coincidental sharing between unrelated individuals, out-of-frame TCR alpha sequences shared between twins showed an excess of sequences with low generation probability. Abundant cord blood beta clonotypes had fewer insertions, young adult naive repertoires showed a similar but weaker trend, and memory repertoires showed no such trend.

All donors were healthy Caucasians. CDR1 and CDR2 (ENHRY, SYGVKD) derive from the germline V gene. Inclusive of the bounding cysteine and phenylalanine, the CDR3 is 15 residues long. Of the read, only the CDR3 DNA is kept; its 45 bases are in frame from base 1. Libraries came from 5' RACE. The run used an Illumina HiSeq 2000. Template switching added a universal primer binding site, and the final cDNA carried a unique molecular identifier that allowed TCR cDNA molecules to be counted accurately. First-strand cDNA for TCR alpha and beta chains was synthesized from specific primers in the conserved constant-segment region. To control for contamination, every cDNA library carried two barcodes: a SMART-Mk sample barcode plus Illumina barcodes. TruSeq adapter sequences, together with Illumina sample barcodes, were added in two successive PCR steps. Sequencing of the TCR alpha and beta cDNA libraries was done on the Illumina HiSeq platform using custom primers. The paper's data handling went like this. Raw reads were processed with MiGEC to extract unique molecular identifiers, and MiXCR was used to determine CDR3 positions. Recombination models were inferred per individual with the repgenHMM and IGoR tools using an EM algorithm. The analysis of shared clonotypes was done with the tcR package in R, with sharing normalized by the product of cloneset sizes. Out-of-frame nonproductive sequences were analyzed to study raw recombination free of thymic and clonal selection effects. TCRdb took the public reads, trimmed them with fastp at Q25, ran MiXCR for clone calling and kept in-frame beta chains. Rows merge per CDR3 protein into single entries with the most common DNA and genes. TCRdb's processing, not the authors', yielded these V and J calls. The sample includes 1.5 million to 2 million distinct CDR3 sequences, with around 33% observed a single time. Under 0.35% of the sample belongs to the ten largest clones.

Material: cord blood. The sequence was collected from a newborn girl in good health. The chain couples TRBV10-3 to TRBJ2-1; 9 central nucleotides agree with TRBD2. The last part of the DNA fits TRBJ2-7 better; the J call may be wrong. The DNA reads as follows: TGTGCCATCAGTCTAGCGGGGACCCGCTACAATGAGCAGTACTTC. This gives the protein CAISLAGTRYNEQYF.